This T cell receptor (beta chain) is drawn from a study of vaccination effects on CD4 cells after COVID-19. The study's findings and limits: Clones from infection and from vaccination both contracted markedly late after vaccination.

With approximately 10 days of culture completed, CD4+ T cells were isolated. The infection with SARS-CoV-2 (confirmed by PCR) occurred in this person between March and December 2020. Comment on this clone: What it binds is not known.

TCRdb's table, derived via immunoSEQ multiplex PCR, lists solely in-frame clones and lacks some. The sample records roughly 60,000 clones, about 72% being singletons. The CDR3 consists of 16 residues. The V gene end was trimmed by 5 bases and the J gene end by 5 bases; junction bases not matched to a gene: 13. Germline CDR1 reads SGHTA; CDR2 reads FQGNSA. The chain joins TRBV7-2 to TRBJ2-5; 8 bases align to TRBD2. The sample in question was CD4+ T cells from PBMCs cultured without peptide, obtained before COVID-19 vaccination. The source is a human donor who had a prior SARS-CoV-2 infection. The CDR3 loop reads CASSTTGTSLWETQYF. CDR3 DNA sequence: TGTGCCAGCAGCACTACCGGGACTAGTTTATGGGAGACCCAGTACTTC.